A single sample is the source of the 32 T cell receptor beta chains below, sequenced in a study of shared clonotypes between healthy human individuals. Here immunoSEQ multiplex PCR was the method, and the copy in TCRdb shows in-frame clones only, minus some. The sample records more than 2,000,000 clones, approximately 95% being singletons. The sample taken for sequencing was naive CD4+ T cells from PBMCs. Subset defined: CD45RA+ positively selected. The origin of the receptors is a man between 18 and 35 years old in good health. Some clones in this sample may be carry-over from other donors' samples.

V usage is TRBV29-1 and J usage is TRBJ2-7; D might be TRBD2 (6 bases). Germline V gives CDR1 SQVTM, CDR2 ANQGSEA. V was shortened by 6 bases and J by 2 bases, with 17 bases between the two germline ends. The CDR3 is made up of 14 amino acids. CDR3: CSVARGTVAYEQYF. The CDR3 coding sequence is TGCAGCGTCGCCCGGGGGACGGTGGCCTACGAGCAGTACTTC.

The chain joins TRBV20-1 to TRBJ2-1; D unclear. There are 11 residues in the CDR3. The germline V and J ends were trimmed by 6 bases and 9 bases, with 12 bases remaining between them. The germline gives CDR1 DFQATT, CDR2 SNEGSKA (reference sequence). This chain's CDR3 is CSALDLIEQFF. DNA of the CDR3: TGCAGTGCACTGGACCTGATTGAGCAGTTCTTC.

This clone was seen once. J is TRBJ2-7 and V is TRBV11-3; D perhaps matches TRBD2 (5 bases). V lost 1 base and J lost 4, with 14 bases in between. The CDR3 is 15 residues long. CDR1 SGHNT and CDR2 YENEEA come from the germline V gene. The CDR3 coding sequence is TGTGCCAGCAGCTTAGTGAGGGCGGCAAATTACGAGCAGTACTTC. It is translated as CASSLVRAANYEQYF.

Note on this clone: The sample holds other DNA sequences that translate to the same CDR3. This chain uses TRBV5-4 with TRBJ2-3, with 7 bases lining up with TRBD2. Germline values: CDR1 SGHNT, CDR2 YYREEE (reference sequence). V gave up 3 bases and J gave up 0 bases; unmatched junction bases: 4. This CDR3 contains 15 residues. CDR3 region: CASSSRAGSTDTQYF. The CDR3 nucleotides read TGTGCCAGCAGCTCGAGAGCGGGGAGCACAGATACGCAGTATTTT.

Points on this clone: This sample includes further DNA sequences coding for the same CDR3. The chain has TRBV5-1 and TRBJ2-3; 8 nucleotides align to TRBD1. From germline, CDR1 is SGHRS and CDR2 YFSETQ. The CDR3 runs 15 residues. Germline trimming cut 4 bases from V and 0 bases from J; bases unmatched to any gene: 4. The CDR3 is CASSLTGGSTDTQYF. The CDR3, as DNA: TGCGCCAGCAGCCTCACAGGGGGGAGCACAGATACGCAGTATTTT.

V gene TRBV15 combines with J gene TRBJ2-1, with D perhaps TRBD1 (6 bases). V was shortened by 2 bases and J by 8 bases, with 10 bases between the two germline ends. CDR1 and CDR2 from the germline V gene are LNHNV and YYDKDF (reference sequence). The CDR3 loop spans 13 amino acids. The CDR3 DNA reads as TGTGCCACCAGCAGACCACAGGGCCATGAGCAGTTCTTC. It codes for CATSRPQGHEQFF.

The chain employs TRBV5-1 and TRBJ1-1; TRBD1 is a possible D gene (5 bases). Germline V lookup: CDR1 SGHRS, CDR2 YFSETQ. Between the trimmed V and J ends, which lost 2 bases and 6 bases, there was a span of 17 bases. This CDR3 is 15 amino acids long. The CDR3 loop reads CASSLSAGHVAEAFF. As DNA, the CDR3 is TGCGCCAGCAGCTTATCAGCGGGGCATGTCGCTGAAGCTTTCTTT.

This chain's CDR3 is CASTQQRLTDTQYF. Written as DNA, the CDR3 is TGTGCCAGCACCCAGCAGCGGCTAACAGATACGCAGTATTTT. The chain couples TRBV7-3 to TRBJ2-3; D is possibly TRBD2 (5 bases). CDR3 size: 14 residues. The germline CDR1 and CDR2 sequences are SGHTA and FQGTGA. V was clipped by 7 bases and J by 3 bases, with 14 bases between them. Looking up the rest from reference TRBV7-3 and TRBJ2-3 gives the full variable domain: GAGVSQTPSNKVTEKGKYVELRCDPISGHTALYWYRQSLGQGPEFLIYFQGTGAADDSGLPNDRFFAVRPEGSVSTLKIQRTERGDSAVYLCASTQQRLTDTQYFGPGTRLTVL.

Concerning this clone itself: This same CDR3 is encoded by further DNA sequences in the sample. The chain uses TRBV5-1 and TRBJ1-5; 7 bases are shared with TRBD1. This CDR3 spans 15 amino acids. Germline-derived CDR1 and CDR2 are SGHRS and YFSETQ. V lost 0 bases and J lost 4; bases outside the gene matches: 4. In nucleotides, the CDR3 is TGCGCCAGCAGCTTGGGGGACAGAGTAAATCAGCCCCAGCATTTT. It is translated as CASSLGDRVNQPQHF.

This chain connects TRBV18 to TRBJ1-4, with 7 bases lining up with TRBD1. The CDR3 is 18 amino acids. Germline loops: CDR1 KGHSH, CDR2 LQKENI. The V segment lost 1 base and the J segment 0 bases; nucleotides outside the gene matches: 8. CDR3 in DNA: TGTGCCAGCTCACCACTCGGAGGGGGCCTCACAACTAATGAAAAACTGTTTTTT. Amino acids: CASSPLGGGLTTNEKLFF.

J is TRBJ1-3 and V is TRBV4-1, with D unresolved. V was clipped by 8 bases and J by 0 bases, with 29 bases between them. The CDR3 is 20 residues long. The V gene's germline CDR1 is MGHRA and CDR2 YSYEKL. This chain's CDR3 is CASPERSQGPEPGSGNTIYF. In DNA form, the CDR3 reads TGCGCCAGCCCCGAACGCAGCCAAGGCCCCGAGCCGGGCTCTGGAAACACCATATATTTT.

Note on this clone: This sample includes further DNA sequences coding for the same CDR3. This chain connects TRBV11-2 to TRBJ1-2; a possible D gene is TRBD1 (6 bases). CDR1 and CDR2 (germline): SGHAT, FQNNGV. The CDR3 runs 13 residues. V dropped 5 bases and J dropped 2 bases, with 9 bases sitting between them. CDR3: CASSPTGNYGYTF. In DNA, the CDR3 is TGTGCCAGCAGCCCAACAGGGAACTATGGCTACACCTTC.

V usage is TRBV7-9 and J usage is TRBJ1-4; D gene unclear. This CDR3 has 15 amino acids. The germline V gene encodes CDR1 SEHNR and CDR2 FQNEAQ (reference sequence). V lost 5 bases to trimming and J lost 3 bases, with 13 bases between them. The CDR3, as DNA: TGTGCCAGCAGCGGGAGTGGAGGATCTAATGAAAAACTGTTTTTT. This encodes CASSGSGGSNEKLFF.

This clone came up once. This chain joins TRBV27 and TRBJ2-7; maybe TRBD2 (9 bases). This CDR3 spans 15 amino acids. V lost 0 bases and J lost 6, with 15 bases in between. CDR1 and CDR2 (germline): MNHEY, SMNVEV (reference sequence). Written as DNA, the CDR3 is TGTGCCAGCAGTTTATCTTCTAGCGGGACAGGCGAGCAGTACTTC. Translated: CASSLSSSGTGEQYF.

The chain uses TRBV7-8 and TRBJ2-4; no definite D call. CDR1 is SGHVS and CDR2 is FQNEAQ in the germline V gene. The CDR3 consists of 14 residues. Between the trimmed V and J ends, which lost 3 bases and 6 bases, there was a span of 12 bases. CDR3 amino acids: CASSFTHDGNIQYF. The DNA of the CDR3 is TGTGCCAGCAGCTTTACTCATGATGGAAACATTCAGTACTTC.

The chain has TRBV14 and TRBJ2-1, with 9 bases lining up with TRBD1. The J segment lost 5 bases and the V segment lost 4 bases, leaving 9 bases of the junction unmatched. This CDR3 region has 16 residues. Germline lookup yields CDR1 SGHDN and CDR2 FVKESK. CDR3 sequence (DNA): TGTGCCAGCAGCCTTGCACAGGGGGCGCCGGACAATGAGCAGTTCTTC. Protein product: CASSLAQGAPDNEQFF.

V is TRBV2 and J is TRBJ2-2; 9 bases match TRBD1. Trimming took 11 bases from V and 6 from J; bases not matched to a gene: 10. The length of the CDR3 is 14 residues. Germline-derived CDR1 and CDR2 are SNHLY and FYNNEI. The CDR3 is CAGIGTGTPGELFF. The CDR3 DNA follows: TGTGCCGGGATCGGGACAGGGACCCCCGGGGAGCTGTTTTTT.

The chain carries TRBV11-2 and TRBJ2-1; 8 bases are a match to TRBD1. Germline V lookup: CDR1 SGHAT, CDR2 FQNNGV. The CDR3 loop spans 14 amino acids. V was pared by 5 bases and J by 12 bases, with 12 bases of the junction left unmatched. This CDR3 reads CASSPGTGQRGQFF. For the CDR3, the DNA is TGTGCCAGCAGCCCCGGGACAGGTCAACGGGGGCAGTTCTTC.

This chain joins TRBV5-3 and TRBJ2-1; TRBD2 agrees at 8 bases. TRBV5-3 is flagged as an ORF with uncertain function. Unmatched junction bases numbered 12, after V lost 1 base and J lost 0 bases. This CDR3 region has 19 residues. The CDR3 DNA follows: TGTGCCAGAAGCTTGAGAAGCGGGAGAGGCCGCGGCTCCTACAATGAGCAGTTCTTC. It yields the protein CARSLRSGRGRGSYNEQFF.

This clone was counted a single time. J is TRBJ2-7 and V is TRBV28; TRBD1 aligns across 8 bases. The V and J ends lost 6 bases and 5 bases, in that order; junction bases with no gene match: 9. The CDR3 is 14 residues long. Germline loops: CDR1 MDHEN, CDR2 SYDVKM. CDR3 amino acids: CASRTRDRQDEQYF. CDR3 bases: TGTGCCAGCAGGACCCGGGACAGGCAGGACGAGCAGTACTTC.

The chain combines TRBV30 with TRBJ2-5, with D hard to call. Trimming left V 2 bases short and J 5 bases short, with 15 bases between. The CDR3 spans 14 residues. CDR1 and CDR2 from the germline V gene are GTSNPN and SVGIG (reference sequence). The CDR3 DNA reads as TGTGCCTGGAGTACGGGCAGGATCGTGGAGACCCAGTACTTC. This codes for CAWSTGRIVETQYF.

The chain couples TRBV5-6 to TRBJ2-7; 11 nucleotides match TRBD1. Germline V CDR1 and CDR2: SGHDT, YYEEEE. The CDR3 runs to 17 residues. Trimming removed 4 bases from V and 3 bases from J; junction bases left unmatched: 12. Here the CDR3 DNA reads TGTGCCAGCAGCGTCGGACAGGGGGCCTTAATCAACTACGAGCAGTACTTC. It translates to CASSVGQGALINYEQYF.

The chain has TRBV4-2 and TRBJ1-1; D is undetermined. The CDR3 spans 13 residues. Per the germline V gene, CDR1 is LGHNA and CDR2 is YNFKEQ. V was pared by 1 base and J by 11 bases, with 14 bases between. Here the CDR3 DNA reads TGTGCCAGCAGCCAAGTCTCGGGTTCTAGGGCTTTCTTT. Protein product: CASSQVSGSRAFF.

The rearrangement links TRBV7-3 to TRBJ1-1, with D perhaps matching TRBD1 (5 bases). The CDR3 consists of 16 residues. The germline V gene has CDR1 SGHTA and CDR2 FQGTGA. V was clipped by 2 bases and J by 4 bases, with 17 bases between them. CDR3 in DNA: TGTGCCAGCAGCTTATATAACGGGCCCGGGGGCACTGAAGCTTTCTTT. Amino acid sequence: CASSLYNGPGGTEAFF.

This clone occurred a few times. CDR3 bases: TGTGCCAGCAGCGGTAGGACAGGGACCCTGAACACTGAAGCTTTCTTT. This encodes CASSGRTGTLNTEAFF. This chain joins TRBV9 and TRBJ1-1, with 8 nucleotides matching TRBD1. The germline V gene encodes CDR1 SGDLS and CDR2 YYNGEE. The CDR3 contains 16 residues. V lost 3 bases to trimming and J lost 0 bases; unmatched junction nucleotides: 7.

This chain joins TRBV29-1 and TRBJ1-1; D is perhaps TRBD1 (5 bases). The CDR3 is 15 residues long. Germline lookup yields CDR1 SQVTM and CDR2 ANQGSEA. Trimming pared 3 bases from V and 6 bases from J, leaving 20 bases between. CDR3 amino acids: CSVDMVQGGLSEAFF. CDR3 sequence (DNA): TGCAGCGTTGATATGGTGCAGGGTGGGTTGTCTGAAGCTTTCTTT.

This clone appeared a few times. The rearrangement links TRBV5-6 to TRBJ1-1; D possibly corresponds to TRBD1 (6 bases). There are 14 residues in the CDR3. Deletions cut 4 bases from V and 1 base from J, with 11 bases between. Germline V CDR1 and CDR2: SGHDT, YYEEEE. CDR3 nucleotides: TGTGCCAGCAGCCGCAGGGGACCGAACACTGAAGCTTTCTTT. The encoded protein is CASSRRGPNTEAFF.

The CDR3 sequence is CASSSPYLGAGGLYEQYF. The DNA of the CDR3 is TGTGCCAGCAGCTCGCCCTACTTGGGGGCGGGAGGACTCTACGAGCAGTACTTC. The rearrangement uses TRBV11-2 and TRBJ2-7, with 8 bases aligning to TRBD2. The germline V gene encodes CDR1 SGHAT and CDR2 FQNNGV. V was clipped by 4 bases and J by 3 bases; unmatched bases: 17. CDR3 size: 18 residues. The complete variable domain, with remaining parts taken from reference TRBV11-2 and TRBJ2-7, reads EAGVAQSPRYKIIEKRQSVAFWCNPISGHATLYWYQQILGQGPKLLIQFQNNGVVDDSQLPKDRFSAERLKGVDSTLKIQPAKLEDSAVYLCASSSPYLGAGGLYEQYFGPGTRLTVT.

V gene TRBV5-6 combines with J gene TRBJ1-2; D remains ambiguous. The V gene's germline CDR1 is SGHDT and CDR2 YYEEEE. The V end lost 1 base, the J end lost 8 bases, and 9 bases lay between the germline ends. CDR3 length: 12 amino acids. CDR3 nucleotide sequence: TGTGCCAGCAGCTTGAGTCCCTGGGGCTACACCTTC. It translates to CASSLSPWGYTF.

This clone was seen once. The chain joins TRBV2 to TRBJ2-7; TRBD1 might be the D (6 bases). V lost 7 bases and J 2 bases, leaving 9 bases between the germline ends. The germline V gene encodes CDR1 SNHLY and CDR2 FYNNEI. The CDR3 runs 12 residues. The CDR3 loop reads CASIQGAYEQYF. The CDR3 nucleotides read TGTGCCAGCATACAGGGTGCCTACGAGCAGTACTTC.

This chain uses TRBV30 with TRBJ2-1, with D maybe TRBD2 (5 bases). V lost 0 bases and J lost 5, with 14 bases in between. CDR1 and CDR2 (germline): GTSNPN, SVGIG (reference sequence). The CDR3 contains 15 residues. DNA for the CDR3: TGTGCCTGGAGTGTCTACCGGGCTAGCCACAATGAGCAGTTCTTC. Amino acids: CAWSVYRASHNEQFF.

The chain joins TRBV6-9 to TRBJ1-4; 7 positions agree with TRBD1. Germline CDR1 MNHGY, CDR2 SVAAGI. The length of the CDR3 is 16 residues. J gave up 7 bases and V 11 bases, and 19 bases lay outside the gene matches. The CDR3 spells CAAPECRGEGGEKLFF. In nucleotides, the CDR3 is TGTGCCGCCCCGGAGTGCAGGGGGGAGGGTGGTGAAAAACTGTTTTTT.